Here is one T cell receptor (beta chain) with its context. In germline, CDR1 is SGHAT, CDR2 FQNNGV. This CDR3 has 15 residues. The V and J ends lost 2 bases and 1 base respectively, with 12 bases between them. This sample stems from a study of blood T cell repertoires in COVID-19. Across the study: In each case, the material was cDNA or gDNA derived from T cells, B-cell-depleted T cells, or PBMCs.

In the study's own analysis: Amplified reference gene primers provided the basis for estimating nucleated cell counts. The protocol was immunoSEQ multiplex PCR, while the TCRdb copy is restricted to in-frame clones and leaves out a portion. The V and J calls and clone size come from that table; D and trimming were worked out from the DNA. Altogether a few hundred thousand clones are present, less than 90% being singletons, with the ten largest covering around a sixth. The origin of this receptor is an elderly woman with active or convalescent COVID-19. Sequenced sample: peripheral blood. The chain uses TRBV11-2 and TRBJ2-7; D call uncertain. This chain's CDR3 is CASSLRESNSYEQYF. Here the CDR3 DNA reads TGTGCCAGCAGCTTAAGAGAATCAAATTCCTACGAGCAGTACTTC.